This T cell receptor beta chain appears in the sequencing data of a study of OX40 agonist ivuxolimab in advanced cancers. About the study: At 0.01 to 10 mg/kg, ivuxolimab was administered intravenously to patients every 2 weeks. Two patients with cutaneous melanoma and one with hepatocellular carcinoma, three in total, showed partial responses. General study points: The antigens recognized by the expanded peripheral T cells, that is their antigen specificity, were not determined. On average, CD8+ T cells had more expanded clones than CD4+.

Per the germline V gene, CDR1 is LNHNV and CDR2 is YYDKDF (reference sequence). With 0 bases removed from V and 8 bases from J, the gap between germline ends came to 16 bases. This CDR3 has 15 residues. Here immunoSEQ multiplex PCR was the method, and the copy in TCRdb shows in-frame clones only, minus some. This table holds around 92,000 clones, approximately 93% found once. With respect to this clone: The antigen remains undetermined.

The TCR was taken from an adult with an advanced solid tumor such as melanoma, head and neck, liver or kidney cancer. The chain is built from TRBV15 and TRBJ1-2; tentative D call: TRBD1 (5 bases). The input for sequencing was CD4+ or CD8+ T cells sorted from blood, taken in a trial of the OX40 agonist ivuxolimab. The CDR3 coding sequence is TGTGCCACCAGCAGAGAATATGACAGCGATAAGGGCTACACCTTC. Protein sequence: CATSREYDSDKGYTF.